The TCR beta chain under discussion was sequenced for a study of molecular identifiers for immune sequencing clone quantification. Each CDR3 protein is one row after TCRdb ran MiXCR on the PCR reads. Altogether around 100,000 distinct CDR3 sequences are present, 30% to 35% being singletons, with the ten largest covering 9.5% to 10%. The V gene lost 8 bases and the J gene lost 2 bases, with 19 bases spanning the gap. CDR1 MNHNS and CDR2 SASEGT come from the germline V gene. The CDR3 extends over 15 amino acids. The gene calls are TRBV6-1 and TRBJ2-7; tentative D call: TRBD2 (7 bases). Sequenced material: naive CD8+ T cells from blood, with Jurkat cell RNA spiked in. Indicated subset: FACS-sorted CD8+CD4-CCR7+CD45RA+ naive T cells. The TCR comes from a human donor in good health. Some libraries in this study had Jurkat cell RNA spiked in. CDR3 in amino acids: CASSNGGRGTYEQYF. The CDR3 DNA reads TGTGCCAGCTCGAACGGGGGGCGGGGGACCTACGAGCAGTACTTC.